One and the same sample provided the 27 T cell receptor beta chains below, sequenced in a study of beta chain features in type 1 diabetes. Investigators reverse transcribed all isolated RNA, so they sequenced expressed TCRB transcripts. Sequencing used immunoSEQ multiplex PCR; TCRdb keeps in-frame clones, though not all of them. This sample has about 140,000 clones, with about 7% found just once. The sequencing input was central memory CD4+ T cells from blood. The receptors here all came from a woman aged 25-40 years in good health.

This chain uses TRBV19 with TRBJ2-1; TRBD2 matches at 14 bases. J was trimmed by 10 bases and V by 5 bases; bases with no gene match: 4. The CDR3 is made up of 14 amino acids. Germline V gene lookup returns CDR1 LNHDA and CDR2 SQIVND (reference sequence). CDR3 nucleotide sequence: TGTGCCAGTAGTCCCGGGACTAGCGGGGGCGAGCAGTTCTTC. As protein: CASSPGTSGGEQFF. Combining the CDR3 with reference TRBV19 and TRBJ2-1 gives the whole variable domain DGGITQSPKYLFRKEGQNVTLSCEQNLNHDAMYWYRQDPGQGLRLIYYSQIVNDFQKGDIAEGYSVSREKKESFPLTVTSAQKNPTAFYLCASSPGTSGGEQFFGPGTRLTVL.

This chain connects TRBV27 to TRBJ2-5, with 8 positions matching TRBD2. The CDR3 totals 16 residues. The germline V gene encodes CDR1 MNHEY and CDR2 SMNVEV (reference sequence). V lost 5 bases and J lost 1; bases outside the gene matches: 9. CDR3 DNA sequence: TGTGCCAGCAGTCCGCTCAGCGGGGGCCGCCAAGAGACCCAGTACTTC. Its protein product is CASSPLSGGRQETQYF.

This clone showed up just a few times. The V and J genes are TRBV6-1 and TRBJ2-4, with 10 bases matching TRBD2. This CDR3 region has 14 residues. Per germline, CDR1 MNHNS and CDR2 SASEGT. Losses at the gene ends were 5 bases for V and 11 bases for J; bases not matched to a gene: 9. In DNA, the CDR3 is TGTGCCAGCAGTCGCGGGACTAGCGAGATACTTCAGTACTTC. It translates to CASSRGTSEILQYF.

This clone was found many times. V and J are TRBV18 and TRBJ2-2, with 7 bases lining up with TRBD1. Germline V gives CDR1 KGHSH, CDR2 LQKENI. The CDR3 extends over 16 amino acids. The ends lost 0 bases at V and 4 bases at J; junction bases unmatched: 5. For the CDR3, the DNA is TGTGCCAGCTCACCACCCTCGGACAGGATCACCGGGGAGCTGTTTTTT. Its protein product is CASSPPSDRITGELFF.

In its sample, this clone was seen a few times. The chain recombines TRBV4-3 with TRBJ2-7; D may be TRBD1 (6 bases). Trimming cost V 5 bases and J 2 bases, with 16 bases left between them. Germline CDR1 reads LGHNA; CDR2 reads YSLEER. The CDR3 has 15 amino acids. The DNA for the CDR3 is TGCGCCAGCAGCGCTTCGGACAGCGGACCCTACGAGCAGTACTTC. This translates into CASSASDSGPYEQYF.

Many counts were recorded for this clone. V is TRBV7-9 and J is TRBJ1-2, with no clear D. The germline V gene has CDR1 SEHNR and CDR2 FQNEAQ (reference sequence). The CDR3 length is 12 residues. The ends were cut back, 5 bases at V and 4 bases at J, with 8 bases in the middle. CDR3 protein: CASSADTYGYTF. The CDR3 DNA reads TGTGCCAGCAGCGCCGACACCTATGGCTACACCTTC.

The J gene is TRBJ2-4, the V gene TRBV7-3; D call uncertain. Deletions cut 3 bases from V and 7 bases from J, with 16 bases between. The CDR3 covers 15 residues. CDR1 is SGHTA, CDR2 FQGTGA, per germline. CDR3 coding DNA: TGTGCCAGCAGCTTCGGTCAGGCTGATGGGAACATTCAGTACTTC. Translating it yields CASSFGQADGNIQYF.

In this sample, this clone turned up many times. At the DNA level, this CDR3 is encoded by other sequences in the same sample as well. V gene TRBV18 combines with J gene TRBJ2-7; 11 bases agree with TRBD1. The CDR3 sequence is 14 residues long. Germline V gene lookup returns CDR1 KGHSH and CDR2 LQKENI. Trimming removed 3 bases from V and 4 bases from J; junction bases left unmatched: 2. The CDR3 loop is CASSPGTGGYEQYF. The CDR3 region has the DNA TGTGCCAGCTCACCCGGGACAGGGGGGTACGAGCAGTACTTC.

The chain recombines TRBV28 with TRBJ2-1, with 11 bases fitting TRBD2. The V and J ends lost 7 bases and 3 bases, in that order; junction bases with no gene match: 5. The CDR3 is made up of 15 amino acids. From germline, CDR1 is MDHEN and CDR2 SYDVKM. CDR3: CASTVSGRGYNEQFF. The CDR3, as DNA: TGTGCCAGCACCGTTAGCGGGAGGGGCTACAATGAGCAGTTCTTC.

This chain joins TRBV6-1 and TRBJ2-5; 8 positions agree with TRBD2. This CDR3 has 15 residues. Unmatched junction bases numbered 3, after V lost 2 bases and J lost 1 base. The V gene's germline CDR1 is MNHNS and CDR2 SASEGT. The CDR3 DNA follows: TGTGCCAGCAGTGAAATTACTAGCGGCCAAGAGACCCAGTACTTC. Translation: CASSEITSGQETQYF.

This clone was detected only a few times. Other nucleotide sequences from this sample produce the same CDR3. The chain employs TRBV5-6 and TRBJ2-5; 13 positions match TRBD2. Germline CDR1 reads SGHDT; CDR2 reads YYEEEE. With 1 base clipped from V and 4 bases from J, the junction kept 1 base outside the gene matches. The CDR3 extends over 15 amino acids. The CDR3 bases are TGTGCCAGCAGCTTGCGACTAGCGGGAGGAGAGACCCAGTACTTC. It codes for CASSLRLAGGETQYF.

This clone was seen repeatedly, ten times or more. J is TRBJ2-2 and V is TRBV5-4, with D possibly TRBD2 on 5 matching bases. V was cut by 10 bases and J by 4 bases, with 14 bases left in between. The CDR3 sequence is 13 residues long. Germline-derived CDR1 and CDR2 are SGHNT and YYREEE (reference sequence). For the CDR3, the DNA is TGTGCCGGGAACCGGGATGCCACCGGGGAGCTGTTTTTT. This encodes CAGNRDATGELFF.

V and J are TRBV7-8 and TRBJ2-5; D remains unclear. V was pared by 1 base and J by 2 bases, with 11 bases between. Germline lookup yields CDR1 SGHVS and CDR2 FQNEAQ. The CDR3 has 15 residues. The chain's CDR3 is CASSLGFTPQETQYF. DNA of the CDR3: TGTGCCAGCAGCTTAGGGTTCACACCACAAGAGACCCAGTACTTC.

The chain has TRBV28 and TRBJ2-7, with TRBD1 matching 7 bases. In germline, CDR1 is MDHEN, CDR2 SYDVKM. The CDR3 runs to 15 residues. The V segment lost 6 bases and the J segment 5 bases; nucleotides outside the gene matches: 13. The CDR3 region is CASSSDEGARHEQYF. Here the CDR3 DNA reads TGTGCCAGCAGCTCCGATGAGGGGGCGAGACACGAGCAGTACTTC.

The chain carries TRBV7-2 and TRBJ2-5; perhaps TRBD1 as D (6 bases). V lost 5 bases and J lost 2, with 12 bases in between. Germline assignment: CDR1 SGHTA and CDR2 FQGNSA. This CDR3 comprises 14 residues. The CDR3 is CASSPRTVQETQYF. The CDR3 DNA is TGTGCCAGCAGCCCACGGACAGTTCAAGAGACCCAGTACTTC.

This clone was counted a few times. This sequence joins TRBV7-2 and TRBJ2-6, with D maybe TRBD1 (6 bases). V was clipped by 5 bases and J by 0 bases, with 14 bases between them. The CDR3 loop spans 17 amino acids. Germline CDR1 is SGHTA and CDR2 is FQGNSA. CDR3 nucleotides: TGTGCCAGCAGCCCAGGGGACGTTAGCTCTGGGGCCAACGTCCTGACTTTC. This translates into CASSPGDVSSGANVLTF.

At least ten counts were recorded for this clone. The V and J genes are TRBV2 and TRBJ2-1; 8 bases agree with TRBD2. The length of the CDR3 is 15 residues. V gave up 4 bases and J gave up 2 bases; unmatched junction bases: 4. Per germline, CDR1 SNHLY and CDR2 FYNNEI. CDR3 DNA sequence: TGTGCCAGCAGTGCGACTAGCGAGACCTACAATGAGCAGTTCTTC. Protein product: CASSATSETYNEQFF.

This clone was observed a few times. The chain has TRBV7-9 and TRBJ2-1; D unresolved. Per the germline V gene, CDR1 is SEHNR and CDR2 is FQNEAQ (reference sequence). CDR3 length: 15 residues. Trimming shortened V by 6 bases and J by 5 bases, and 17 bases separated the two germline ends. The CDR3 sequence is CASRGDPSTHNEQFF. The DNA of the CDR3 is TGTGCCAGCAGAGGAGATCCGTCTACCCACAATGAGCAGTTCTTC.

This clone was observed a handful of times. The J gene is TRBJ1-3, the V gene TRBV5-1; TRBD1 agrees at 7 bases. Germline V gene sequence: CDR1 SGHRS, CDR2 YFSETQ. The junction had 7 bases not matched to a gene; V was cut back by 4 bases and J by 0 bases. This CDR3 is built from 16 residues. Here the CDR3 DNA reads TGCGCCAGCAGCGTGGACAGGCCGACCTCTGGAAACACCATATATTTT. It specifies CASSVDRPTSGNTIYF.

The rearrangement joins TRBV5-4 to TRBJ2-3; no firm D call. The CDR3 has 15 residues. Germline CDR1 and CDR2: SGHNT and YYREEE (reference sequence). V lost 9 bases, J lost 2 bases, and 19 bases lay in between. The CDR3 loop reads CATQLGPADTDTQYF. CDR3 coding DNA: TGTGCCACCCAGCTTGGGCCGGCCGACACAGATACGCAGTATTTT.

This clone was detected ten times or more. This sample includes further DNA sequences coding for the same CDR3. This chain uses TRBV4-3 with TRBJ2-5, with TRBD1 matching over 9 bases. From germline, CDR1 is LGHNA and CDR2 YSLEER. The CDR3 covers 13 residues. Germline trimming cut 3 bases from V and 6 bases from J; bases unmatched to any gene: 2. CDR3 nucleotides: TGCGCCAGCAGCCAGGACAGGGGTCAGACCCAGTACTTC. This sequence encodes CASSQDRGQTQYF.

This chain uses TRBV28 with TRBJ1-5; 8 bases are a match to TRBD1. CDR1 is MDHEN, CDR2 SYDVKM, per germline. This CDR3 region has 16 residues. Unmatched junction bases numbered 10, after V lost 2 bases and J lost 7 bases. CDR3 sequence (DNA): TGTGCCAGCAGTTTAAGTCTCTCCAGGGGGCAACAGCCCCAGCATTTT. This codes for CASSLSLSRGQQPQHF.

CDR3 sequence: CASRRTGDEGEQYF. The CDR3 DNA reads as TGTGCCAGTAGGCGGACAGGAGATGAGGGCGAGCAGTACTTC. V and J are TRBV19 and TRBJ2-7, with 7 bases lining up with TRBD1. Per germline, CDR1 LNHDA and CDR2 SQIVND (reference sequence). Germline trimming cut 6 bases from V and 6 bases from J; bases unmatched to any gene: 11. CDR3 length: 14 amino acids. Full variable domain (rest looked up from reference TRBV19 and TRBJ2-7): DGGITQSPKYLFRKEGQNVTLSCEQNLNHDAMYWYRQDPGQGLRLIYYSQIVNDFQKGDIAEGYSVSREKKESFPLTVTSAQKNPTAFYLCASRRTGDEGEQYFGPGTRLTVT.

This clone was counted a few times. The chain couples TRBV28 to TRBJ2-1; the D gene is possibly TRBD2 (5 bases). V was cut by 2 bases and J by 10 bases, with 9 bases left in between. CDR1 and CDR2 from the germline V gene are MDHEN and SYDVKM. This CDR3 contains 12 residues. In DNA form, the CDR3 reads TGTGCCAGCAGTTTAGTGGAGCGGGAGCAGTTCTTC. This sequence encodes CASSLVEREQFF.

This sequence joins TRBV7-3 and TRBJ2-1, with 13 bases lining up with TRBD2. From germline, CDR1 is SGHTA and CDR2 FQGTGA. V shed 4 bases, J shed 11 bases, and the junction held 5 bases outside the gene matches. This CDR3 spans 14 amino acids. CDR3 loop: CASSSGLAGKKQFF. The CDR3 bases are TGTGCCAGCAGCTCGGGACTAGCGGGAAAAAAGCAGTTCTTC.

The chain couples TRBV15 to TRBJ2-5; 12 bases are a match to TRBD1. V shed 3 bases, J shed 5 bases, and the junction held 4 bases outside the gene matches. The CDR3 has 15 amino acids. Germline V gene sequence: CDR1 LNHNV, CDR2 YYDKDF (reference sequence). In nucleotides, the CDR3 is TGTGCCACCAGCAGTGGGACAGGGGGCGTGGAGACCCAGTACTTC. Protein: CATSSGTGGVETQYF.

This clone was detected only a few times. The chain links TRBV11-1 to TRBJ2-3; the D gene is possibly TRBD1 (5 bases). The CDR3 spans 14 residues. CDR1 SGHAT and CDR2 FQDESV come from the germline V gene (reference sequence). Trimming took 3 bases from V and 1 from J, leaving 8 bases between them. The CDR3 here is CASSFGAGTDTQYF. The DNA of the CDR3 is TGTGCCAGCAGCTTTGGGGCCGGCACAGATACGCAGTATTTT.